These T cell receptor beta chains were read from a single sample in a study of metastatic and nonmetastatic thyroid tumors. Via MiXCR, TCRdb re-called the PCR reads. This table has 35,000 to 45,000 clones, around 10% appearing once. The sequenced sample was blood. These receptor sequences come from a male donor with papillary thyroid cancer or a benign thyroid nodule (not recorded which). Some clones in this sample may be carry-over from other donors' samples. Each CDR3 is given with its conserved first and last residue. The order of the fields is D gene, V gene, clone size, J gene, CDR3 protein, CDR3 DNA. The D gene is left open where the match is weak. Clone size is not always given. Where it is, it says once, few, many or a class for expanded clones.

D gene: TRBD2
V gene: TRBV5-4
clone size: .
J gene: TRBJ2-1
CDR3 protein: CASSGRTSEMDEQFF
CDR3 DNA: TGTGCCAGCAGCGGGCGGACTAGCGAAATGGATGAGCAGTTCTTC

D gene: TRBD2
V gene: TRBV5-1
clone size: many
J gene: TRBJ2-2
CDR3 protein: CASSLYLRASGSVGTGELFF
CDR3 DNA: TGCGCCAGCAGCTTGTATTTGAGGGCTAGCGGGAGTGTTGGAACCGGGGAGCTGTTTTTT

D gene: .
V gene: TRBV2
clone size: many
J gene: TRBJ1-1
CDR3 protein: CASAPRQWNTEAFF
CDR3 DNA: TGTGCCAGCGCTCCCCGCCAGTGGAACACTGAAGCTTTCTTT

D gene: TRBD2
V gene: TRBV4-1
clone size: .
J gene: TRBJ2-6
CDR3 protein: CASSPRGGLAVSGANVLTF
CDR3 DNA: TGCGCCAGCAGCCCCAGGGGAGGACTAGCGGTCTCTGGGGCCAACGTCCTGACTTTC

D gene: TRBD2
V gene: TRBV6-1
clone size: many
J gene: TRBJ2-3
CDR3 protein: CASSLGTSGTRDTQYF
CDR3 DNA: TGTGCCAGCAGCCTCGGGACTAGCGGAACGAGAGATACGCAGTATTTT

D gene: .
V gene: TRBV5-6
clone size: .
J gene: TRBJ1-5
CDR3 protein: CASSLISGNHPQHF
CDR3 DNA: TGTGCCAGCAGCTTGATCAGCGGCAACCATCCCCAGCATTTT

D gene: .
V gene: TRBV6-1
clone size: many
J gene: TRBJ1-2
CDR3 protein: CASRLDPSYGYTF
CDR3 DNA: TGTGCCAGCAGGCTCGATCCGAGCTATGGCTACACCTTC

D gene: .
V gene: TRBV30
clone size: few
J gene: TRBJ2-3
CDR3 protein: CACVPVSGSTDTQYF
CDR3 DNA: TGTGCCTGTGTCCCGGTGAGCGGGAGCACAGATACGCAGTATTTT

D gene: .
V gene: TRBV18
clone size: few
J gene: TRBJ1-3
CDR3 protein: CASSVRHPSGNTIYF
CDR3 DNA: TGTGCCAGCTCAGTCCGACACCCCTCTGGAAACACCATATATTTT

D gene: .
V gene: TRBV4-1
clone size: .
J gene: TRBJ2-5
CDR3 protein: CASSQDYAAGVETQYF
CDR3 DNA: TGCGCCAGCAGCCAAGATTACGCGGCGGGTGTGGAGACCCAGTACTTC

D gene: TRBD1
V gene: TRBV13
clone size: many
J gene: TRBJ2-7
CDR3 protein: CASSLEGLVGTGPSYEQYF
CDR3 DNA: TGTGCCAGCAGCTTAGAGGGCCTTGTGGGGACAGGGCCTTCCTACGAGCAGTACTTC

D gene: .
V gene: TRBV3-1
clone size: .
J gene: TRBJ2-7
CDR3 protein: CASIQGLLGSKDEQYF
CDR3 DNA: TGTGCCAGCATCCAAGGACTTCTCGGGAGTAAGGACGAGCAGTACTTC

D gene: TRBD2
V gene: TRBV6-2/TRBV6-3
clone size: many
J gene: TRBJ2-3
CDR3 protein: CASSTPGLAGADTQYF
CDR3 DNA: TGTGCCAGCAGTACACCGGGACTAGCGGGGGCAGATACGCAGTATTTT

D gene: .
V gene: TRBV6-1
clone size: few
J gene: TRBJ2-6
CDR3 protein: CASILSSGANVLTF
CDR3 DNA: TGTGCCAGCATCCTAAGCTCTGGGGCCAACGTCCTGACTTTC

D gene: TRBD2
V gene: TRBV6-1
clone size: .
J gene: TRBJ2-7
CDR3 protein: CASGGGLMSHEQYF
CDR3 DNA: TGTGCCAGCGGGGGGGGACTGATGAGCCACGAGCAGTACTTC

D gene: .
V gene: TRBV5-4
clone size: .
J gene: TRBJ2-2
CDR3 protein: CASSLASTPTGELFF
CDR3 DNA: TGTGCCAGCAGCTTGGCCTCAACTCCGACCGGGGAGCTGTTTTTT

D gene: .
V gene: TRBV6-2/TRBV6-3
clone size: few
J gene: TRBJ2-1
CDR3 protein: CASIHPDMFDEQFF
CDR3 DNA: TGTGCCAGCATCCACCCGGACATGTTTGATGAGCAGTTCTTC

D gene: .
V gene: TRBV19
clone size: many
J gene: TRBJ2-1
CDR3 protein: CASSITKGNEQFF
CDR3 DNA: TGTGCCAGTAGTATTACTAAGGGCAATGAGCAGTTCTTC

D gene: TRBD2
V gene: TRBV6-1
clone size: medium-sized
J gene: TRBJ2-7
CDR3 protein: CANLPGGWEIGEQYF
CDR3 DNA: TGTGCCAACCTCCCGGGGGGTTGGGAGATTGGGGAGCAGTACTTC

D gene: .
V gene: TRBV6-6
clone size: many
J gene: TRBJ1-2
CDR3 protein: CASSYTPLRGNYGYTF
CDR3 DNA: TGTGCCAGCAGTTACACACCACTGAGGGGGAACTATGGCTACACCTTC

D gene: TRBD2
V gene: TRBV11-1
clone size: many
J gene: TRBJ2-2
CDR3 protein: CASSFEASGISSTGELFF
CDR3 DNA: TGTGCCAGCAGCTTTGAGGCTAGCGGGATAAGTAGCACCGGGGAGCTGTTTTTT

D gene: TRBD1
V gene: TRBV6-6
clone size: many
J gene: TRBJ1-5
CDR3 protein: CASSYSKTGKQPQHF
CDR3 DNA: TGTGCCAGCAGTTACTCGAAGACAGGGAAGCAGCCCCAGCATTTT

D gene: .
V gene: TRBV7-2
clone size: many
J gene: TRBJ2-1
CDR3 protein: CASSQTGGALAGAYEQFF
CDR3 DNA: TGTGCCAGCAGCCAGACAGGGGGCGCGCTAGCGGGAGCCTATGAGCAGTTCTTC

D gene: TRBD1
V gene: TRBV4-3
clone size: many
J gene: TRBJ2-2
CDR3 protein: CASSQDALTGGDTGELFF
CDR3 DNA: TGCGCCAGCAGCCAAGATGCCCTGACAGGGGGAGACACCGGGGAGCTGTTTTTT

D gene: TRBD1
V gene: TRBV28
clone size: medium-sized
J gene: TRBJ2-7
CDR3 protein: CASSSPGTGKDEQYF
CDR3 DNA: TGTGCCAGCAGTTCGCCCGGGACAGGGAAGGACGAGCAGTACTTC

D gene: TRBD1
V gene: TRBV6-5
clone size: many
J gene: TRBJ2-3
CDR3 protein: CASSYSSTGLSTQYF
CDR3 DNA: TGTGCCAGCAGTTACTCATCGACAGGGCTGAGTACGCAGTATTTT

D gene: .
V gene: TRBV7-2
clone size: many
J gene: TRBJ2-4
CDR3 protein: CASSLGRRASLAKNIQYF
CDR3 DNA: TGTGCCAGCAGCTTAGGGCGCAGGGCATCCCTAGCCAAAAACATTCAGTACTTC

D gene: .
V gene: TRBV30
clone size: many
J gene: TRBJ1-6
CDR3 protein: CAWSVAVSPLHF
CDR3 DNA: TGTGCCTGGAGTGTAGCCGTTTCACCCCTCCACTTT

D gene: TRBD2
V gene: TRBV6-2/TRBV6-3
clone size: medium-sized
J gene: TRBJ2-7
CDR3 protein: CASSLAGYEQYF
CDR3 DNA: TGTGCCAGCAGCCTAGCGGGGTACGAGCAGTACTTC

D gene: TRBD1
V gene: TRBV7-2
clone size: .
J gene: TRBJ2-1
CDR3 protein: CASSLAGTGAYNEQFF
CDR3 DNA: TGTGCCAGCAGCTTAGCGGGGACAGGGGCCTACAATGAGCAGTTCTTC

D gene: TRBD1
V gene: TRBV6-1
clone size: medium-sized
J gene: TRBJ1-6
CDR3 protein: CASSESQGGRSPLHF
CDR3 DNA: TGTGCCAGCAGTGAATCCCAGGGGGGTAGGTCACCCCTCCACTTT

D gene: .
V gene: TRBV14
clone size: many
J gene: TRBJ1-1
CDR3 protein: CASSQDQTGRDTEAFF
CDR3 DNA: TGTGCCAGCAGCCAAGATCAAACAGGGAGGGACACTGAAGCTTTCTTT

D gene: .
V gene: TRBV28
clone size: many
J gene: TRBJ1-5
CDR3 protein: CASSPHGNQPQHF
CDR3 DNA: TGTGCCAGCAGTCCCCATGGCAATCAGCCCCAGCATTTT

D gene: .
V gene: TRBV20-1
clone size: few
J gene: TRBJ2-1
CDR3 protein: CSARIGEPYNEQFF
CDR3 DNA: TGCAGTGCTAGAATTGGAGAACCCTACAATGAGCAGTTCTTC

D gene: .
V gene: TRBV5-5
clone size: many
J gene: TRBJ2-1
CDR3 protein: CASFLGNEQFF
CDR3 DNA: TGTGCCAGCTTCCTAGGGAATGAGCAGTTCTTC

D gene: .
V gene: TRBV19
clone size: many
J gene: TRBJ2-7
CDR3 protein: CASSLRGDRAYEQYF
CDR3 DNA: TGTGCCAGTAGTTTAAGGGGGGACCGAGCCTACGAGCAGTACTTC

D gene: .
V gene: TRBV28
clone size: many
J gene: TRBJ2-5
CDR3 protein: CASSRGLGQYF
CDR3 DNA: TGTGCCAGCAGCCGGGGGTTGGGCCAGTACTTC

D gene: .
V gene: TRBV20-1
clone size: many
J gene: TRBJ2-1
CDR3 protein: CSARDRIEQFF
CDR3 DNA: TGCAGTGCTAGAGATCGTATTGAGCAGTTCTTC

D gene: TRBD2
V gene: TRBV6-1
clone size: few
J gene: TRBJ2-7
CDR3 protein: CASSEGLGGSVYEQYF
CDR3 DNA: TGTGCCAGCAGTGAAGGCCTAGGCGGGAGCGTCTACGAGCAGTACTTC

D gene: .
V gene: TRBV7-4
clone size: many
J gene: TRBJ1-5
CDR3 protein: CASSLRGFRRRQPQHF
CDR3 DNA: TGTGCCAGCAGCTTACGTGGTTTCAGACGACGGCAGCCCCAGCATTTT

D gene: TRBD2
V gene: TRBV24-1
clone size: many
J gene: TRBJ2-5
CDR3 protein: CATSDPGLAGPQETQYF
CDR3 DNA: TGTGCCACCAGTGATCCGGGACTAGCGGGTCCCCAAGAGACCCAGTACTTC

D gene: .
V gene: TRBV20-1
clone size: .
J gene: TRBJ1-1
CDR3 protein: CSASESACNTEAFF
CDR3 DNA: TGCAGTGCTAGTGAGTCCGCTTGTAACACTGAAGCTTTCTTT

D gene: TRBD2
V gene: TRBV19
clone size: many
J gene: TRBJ2-1
CDR3 protein: CASSPTFSGSNMLF
CDR3 DNA: TGTGCCAGTAGTCCGACCTTTAGCGGGAGTAACATGCTCTTC

D gene: TRBD2
V gene: TRBV6-1
clone size: few
J gene: TRBJ2-3
CDR3 protein: CASIGGDTQYF
CDR3 DNA: TGTGCCAGCATCGGGGGGGATACGCAGTATTTT

D gene: .
V gene: TRBV20-1
clone size: many
J gene: TRBJ1-1
CDR3 protein: CSALAVTRNTEAFF
CDR3 DNA: TGCAGTGCCCTCGCCGTAACGAGGAACACTGAAGCTTTCTTT

D gene: TRBD1
V gene: TRBV5-1
clone size: once
J gene: TRBJ1-1
CDR3 protein: CASSFRQGLGMNTEAFF
CDR3 DNA: TGCGCCAGCAGCTTTCGACAGGGGCTGGGGATGAACACTGAAGCTTTCTTT

D gene: .
V gene: TRBV3-1
clone size: many
J gene: TRBJ2-7
CDR3 protein: CASSPPGITYEQYF
CDR3 DNA: TGTGCCAGCAGCCCCCCGGGAATCACCTACGAGCAGTACTTC

D gene: TRBD2
V gene: TRBV10-3
clone size: many
J gene: TRBJ2-1
CDR3 protein: CATDSAGGRNNEQFF
CDR3 DNA: TGTGCCACCGACTCAGCGGGAGGGAGGAACAATGAGCAGTTCTTC

D gene: .
V gene: TRBV20-1
clone size: many
J gene: TRBJ2-7
CDR3 protein: CSARQGYEQYF
CDR3 DNA: TGCAGTGCCCGGCAGGGCTACGAGCAGTACTTC

D gene: .
V gene: TRBV24-1
clone size: .
J gene: TRBJ2-2
CDR3 protein: CATSARGNTGELFF
CDR3 DNA: TGTGCCACCAGTGCGCGCGGGAACACCGGGGAGCTGTTTTTT

D gene: TRBD1
V gene: TRBV6-1
clone size: medium-sized
J gene: TRBJ1-6
CDR3 protein: CASRLGQGNSPLHF
CDR3 DNA: TGTGCCAGCAGGCTCGGACAGGGAAATTCACCCCTCCACTTT

D gene: .
V gene: TRBV5-5
clone size: many
J gene: TRBJ1-5
CDR3 protein: CASSLAFDRAQHF
CDR3 DNA: TGTGCCAGCAGCTTGGCCTTTGACCGGGCCCAGCATTTT

D gene: TRBD2
V gene: TRBV10-1
clone size: many
J gene: TRBJ2-3
CDR3 protein: CASSPLSAGAEDTQYF
CDR3 DNA: TGCGCCAGCAGCCCCCTGTCAGCGGGGGCGGAAGATACGCAGTATTTT

D gene: .
V gene: TRBV7-6
clone size: many
J gene: TRBJ2-2
CDR3 protein: CASLSTNTGELFF
CDR3 DNA: TGTGCCAGCCTTAGTACGAACACCGGGGAGCTGTTTTTT

D gene: .
V gene: TRBV6-2/TRBV6-3
clone size: medium-sized
J gene: TRBJ2-1
CDR3 protein: CASSYATPDGEQFF
CDR3 DNA: TGTGCCAGCAGTTACGCAACTCCCGACGGTGAGCAGTTCTTC

D gene: .
V gene: TRBV7-2
clone size: many
J gene: TRBJ1-1
CDR3 protein: CASTRDLVSTEAFF
CDR3 DNA: TGTGCCAGCACCCGGGACCTAGTGAGTACTGAAGCTTTCTTT

D gene: .
V gene: TRBV12-3/TRBV12-4
clone size: .
J gene: TRBJ2-7
CDR3 protein: CAISLYRASYEQYF
CDR3 DNA: TGTGCCATCAGCTTATACAGGGCCTCCTACGAGCAGTACTTC